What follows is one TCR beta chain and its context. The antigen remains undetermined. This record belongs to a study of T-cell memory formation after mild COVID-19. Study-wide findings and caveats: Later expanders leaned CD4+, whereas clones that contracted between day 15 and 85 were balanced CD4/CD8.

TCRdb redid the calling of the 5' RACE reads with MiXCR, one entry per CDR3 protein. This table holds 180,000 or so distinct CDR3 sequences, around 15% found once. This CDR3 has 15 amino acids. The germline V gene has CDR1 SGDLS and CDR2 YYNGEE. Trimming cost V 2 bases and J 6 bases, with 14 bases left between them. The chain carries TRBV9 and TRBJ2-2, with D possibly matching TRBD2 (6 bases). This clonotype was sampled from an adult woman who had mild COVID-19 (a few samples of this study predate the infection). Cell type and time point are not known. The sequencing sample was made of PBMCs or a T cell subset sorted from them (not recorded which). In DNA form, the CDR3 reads TGTGCCAGCAGCGTGCCCCCCGGAGGGGCCGGGGAGCTGTTTTTT. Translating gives CASSVPPGGAGELFF. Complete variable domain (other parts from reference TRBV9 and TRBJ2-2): DSGVTQTPKHLITATGQRVTLRCSPRSGDLSVYWYQQSLDQGLQFLIQYYNGEERAKGNILERFSAQQFPDLHSELNLSSLELGDSALYFCASSVPPGGAGELFFGEGSRLTVL.